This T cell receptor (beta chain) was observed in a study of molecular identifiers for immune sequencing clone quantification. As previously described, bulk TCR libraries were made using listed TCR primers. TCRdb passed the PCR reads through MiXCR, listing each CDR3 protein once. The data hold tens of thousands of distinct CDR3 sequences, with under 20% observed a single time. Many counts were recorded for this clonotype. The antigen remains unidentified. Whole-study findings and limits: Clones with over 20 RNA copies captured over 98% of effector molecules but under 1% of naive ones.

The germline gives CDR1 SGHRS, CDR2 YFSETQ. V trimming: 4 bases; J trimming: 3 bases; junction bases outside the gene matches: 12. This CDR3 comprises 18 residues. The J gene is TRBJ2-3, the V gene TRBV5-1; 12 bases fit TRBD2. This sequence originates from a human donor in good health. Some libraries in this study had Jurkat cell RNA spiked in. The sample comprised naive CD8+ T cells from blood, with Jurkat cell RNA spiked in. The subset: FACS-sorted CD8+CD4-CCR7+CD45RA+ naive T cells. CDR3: CASSAASGRAILTDTQYF. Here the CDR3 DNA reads TGCGCCAGCAGCGCGGCTAGCGGGAGGGCCATTTTAACAGATACGCAGTATTTT.